The 20 T cell receptor beta chains below were found in one sample sequenced in a study of a mutant IDH1 vaccine in newly diagnosed glioma. These receptors are not linked to any known antigen. The repertoire was sequenced with immunoSEQ multiplex PCR; TCRdb's copy has only in-frame clones and lacks some. Of tens of thousands of clones in the sample, approximately 75% were seen once. Regarding time point: week 47, end of study. Mutant IDH1 20-mer peptide, at 300 ug, made up each vaccine dose, with topical imiquimod. The specimen was PBMCs, collected from a glioma patient whose treatment included an IDH1 peptide vaccine. The receptors here all came from a man between 50 and 59 years old with glioma.

This clone was detected only once. CDR3 sequence: CASGQGYGYTF. CDR3 coding DNA: TGTGCCAGCGGACAGGGTTATGGCTACACCTTC. V gene TRBV19 combines with J gene TRBJ1-2; 8 positions agree with TRBD1. V lost 9 bases to trimming and J lost 5 bases; unmatched junction nucleotides: 2. The CDR3 has 11 amino acids. Germline CDR1 is LNHDA and CDR2 is SQIVND (reference sequence).

The chain uses TRBV5-5 and TRBJ1-5; the D gene is possibly TRBD1 (6 bases). V dropped 6 bases and J dropped 7 bases, with 20 bases sitting between them. The germline CDR1 and CDR2 sequences are SGHKS and YYEKEE (reference sequence). This CDR3 is 15 amino acids long. CDR3 bases: TGTGCCAGCACCGGGGAGGGGGGCGGTTTCCAGCCCCAGCATTTT. Its protein is CASTGEGGGFQPQHF.

The chain employs TRBV2 and TRBJ1-2, with D hard to call. V dropped 4 bases and J dropped 4 bases, with 13 bases sitting between them. The germline V gene has CDR1 SNHLY and CDR2 FYNNEI. The CDR3 extends over 14 amino acids. The CDR3 loop is CASSGNGNFYGYTF. The CDR3 DNA reads TGTGCCAGCAGTGGGAACGGAAACTTCTATGGCTACACCTTC.

The CDR3 sequence is CASSEAIFGGNEQYF. DNA for the CDR3: TGTGCCAGCAGTGAAGCCATATTTGGGGGGAACGAGCAGTACTTC. The gene calls are TRBV6-1 and TRBJ2-7; a weak D match, TRBD2 (6 bases). V lost 0 bases, J lost 5 bases, and 14 bases lay in between. Germline CDR1 and CDR2: MNHNS and SASEGT. CDR3 length: 15 residues.

The rearrangement uses TRBV5-1 and TRBJ1-3, with a tentative D call TRBD1 (5 bases). Trimming left V 5 bases short and J 0 bases short, with 18 bases between. This CDR3 is built from 17 residues. CDR1 and CDR2 (germline): SGHRS, YFSETQ. The CDR3 coding sequence is TGCGCCAGCAGTCCGGAGGGAGGGGCCCTCTCTGGAAACACCATATATTTT. Translated: CASSPEGGALSGNTIYF.

In nucleotides, the CDR3 is TGCGCCAGCAGCCAAGATCGTATCTACGAGCAGTACTTC. This codes for CASSQDRIYEQYF. This rearrangement joins TRBV4-1 to TRBJ2-7; no firm D call. Germline CDR1 and CDR2: MGHRA and YSYEKL. This CDR3 is 13 amino acids long. Trimming cost V 0 bases and J 3 bases, with 6 bases left between them.

This clone showed up just a few times. CDR3 sequence reads: CAISESGQNGSPLHF. CDR3 sequence (DNA): TGTGCCATCAGTGAGTCTGGACAGAACGGATCACCCCTCCACTTT. J is TRBJ1-6 and V is TRBV10-3; TRBD1 might be the D (6 bases). The CDR3 is made up of 15 amino acids. Trimming stripped 0 bases from V and 10 bases from J, with 13 bases between. Germline V gives CDR1 ENHRY, CDR2 SYGVKD.

The chain has TRBV2 and TRBJ1-1, with D unresolved. This CDR3 region has 15 residues. Germline lookup yields CDR1 SNHLY and CDR2 FYNNEI. Trimming left V 5 bases short and J 11 bases short, with 24 bases between. CDR3 nucleotide sequence: TGTGCCAGCAGTTCCCAGAGGACCAACCAAGGGCGGGCTTTCTTT. Translating gives CASSSQRTNQGRAFF.

The chain links TRBV7-9 to TRBJ2-1; 10 bases are shared with TRBD2. Germline V CDR1 and CDR2: SEHNR, FQNEAQ (reference sequence). This CDR3 has 13 residues. CDR3 bases: TGTGCAGCCTCGGGACTAGCGTCTATGGGGCAGTTCTTC. Protein sequence: CAASGLASMGQFF.

This clone was seen more than once but under ten times. This chain uses TRBV6-4 with TRBJ1-1, with no clear D. V was cut by 8 bases and J by 1 base, with 11 bases left in between. In germline, CDR1 is MRHNA, CDR2 SNTAGT. The CDR3 totals 13 residues. CDR3 loop: CASHPIENTEAFF. CDR3 DNA sequence: TGTGCCAGCCATCCGATTGAGAACACTGAAGCTTTCTTT.

This chain joins TRBV11-3 and TRBJ1-2; a possible D gene is TRBD1 (5 bases). Germline-derived CDR1 and CDR2 are SGHNT and YENEEA. Between the trimmed V and J ends, which lost 11 bases and 2 bases, there was a span of 15 bases. The CDR3 runs 13 residues. The CDR3 spells CALGGGTNYGYTF. The CDR3 nucleotides read TGTGCCCTTGGGGGGGGAACCAACTATGGCTACACCTTC.

This clone came up once. V is TRBV2 and J is TRBJ1-1; 8 bases map to TRBD1. This CDR3 has 14 residues. Germline V gives CDR1 SNHLY, CDR2 FYNNEI. Trimming cost V 5 bases and J 7 bases; bases outside gene matches: 9. The CDR3 DNA follows: TGTGCCAGCAGTTTGGGGGTTACAGGGGGTGAAGCTTTCTTT. This encodes CASSLGVTGGEAFF.

The chain is built from TRBV9 and TRBJ2-3; TRBD1 matches at 12 bases. The germline gives CDR1 SGDLS, CDR2 YYNGEE. The ends lost 4 bases at V and 3 bases at J; junction bases unmatched: 6. The CDR3 has 16 amino acids. The CDR3 is CASSTGQGARTDTQYF. In DNA form, the CDR3 reads TGTGCCAGCAGCACGGGACAGGGGGCGCGGACAGATACGCAGTATTTT.

The J gene is TRBJ1-4, the V gene TRBV5-4, with 8 bases lining up with TRBD1. This CDR3 has 15 residues. V trimming: 0 bases; J trimming: 8 bases; junction bases outside the gene matches: 6. Per the germline V gene, CDR1 is SGHNT and CDR2 is YYREEE (reference sequence). CDR3 sequence (DNA): TGTGCCAGCAGCTTGGACCAGGGGGCCGACGAAAAACTGTTTTTT. It is translated as CASSLDQGADEKLFF.

V gene TRBV7-8 combines with J gene TRBJ1-1; D might be TRBD1 (6 bases). Trimming shortened V by 9 bases and J by 2 bases, and 16 bases separated the two germline ends. The CDR3 loop spans 14 amino acids. Germline lookup yields CDR1 SGHVS and CDR2 FQNEAQ. For the CDR3, the DNA is TGTGCCAGTATCAGGGACACCATCAACACTGAAGCTTTCTTT. Translation: CASIRDTINTEAFF.

The J gene is TRBJ1-1, the V gene TRBV5-4, with 7 bases lining up with TRBD1. V lost 1 base to trimming and J lost 4 bases; unmatched junction nucleotides: 7. Germline V lookup: CDR1 SGHNT, CDR2 YYREEE (reference sequence). The CDR3 loop spans 15 amino acids. The CDR3 DNA sequence: TGTGCCAGCAGCTTGAAGGGGGCGACGGGCACTGAAGCTTTCTTT. Amino acid sequence: CASSLKGATGTEAFF.

The rearrangement links TRBV9 to TRBJ2-2; tentatively, D is TRBD1 (6 bases). The length of the CDR3 is 15 residues. Trimming shortened V by 0 bases and J by 7 bases, and 13 bases separated the two germline ends. Germline V gives CDR1 SGDLS, CDR2 YYNGEE. This CDR3 reads CASSVGGQISGELFF. The CDR3 bases are TGTGCCAGCAGCGTAGGCGGACAGATCAGCGGGGAGCTGTTTTTT.

The chain recombines TRBV7-9 with TRBJ2-2; either TRBD1 or TRBD2 may supply D (5 bases each). V lost 2 bases to trimming and J lost 11 bases, with 9 bases between them. CDR3 length: 12 residues. Germline values: CDR1 SEHNR, CDR2 FQNEAQ (reference sequence). CDR3 nucleotides: TGTGCCAGCAGCTTATCGGGGACCGAGCTGTTTTTT. This encodes CASSLSGTELFF.

This clone was observed a single time. The genes are TRBV6-1 and TRBJ2-3; 9 bases map to TRBD2. Germline-derived CDR1 and CDR2 are MNHNS and SASEGT. The CDR3 length is 14 residues. V lost 5 bases, J lost 2 bases, and 2 bases stayed unmatched. In nucleotides, the CDR3 is TGTGCCAGCAGTATAGCGGGGGACACAGATACGCAGTATTTT. Its protein product is CASSIAGDTDTQYF.

The chain links TRBV30 to TRBJ1-5, with D unresolved. V was clipped by 4 bases and J by 10 bases, with 17 bases between them. The CDR3 consists of 13 residues. CDR1 is GTSNPN and CDR2 is SVGIG in the germline V gene (reference sequence). This CDR3 is CAWTLEGSEPQHF. The DNA for the CDR3 is TGTGCCTGGACCCTCGAGGGAAGCGAACCCCAGCATTTT.